The 7 T cell receptor beta chains given below trace back to one sample, sequenced in a study of blood T cell dynamics during melanoma immunotherapy (dated by TCRdb to the early 2020s). Receptors were amplified or captured by the immunoSEQ multiplex PCR assay. This immuneACCESS table, as held by TCRdb, lists in-frame sequences with V and J called but not all clones. Of the missing ones, under half trace to an unresolved V gene in checked studies; the others have no known cause. This sample gives about 1,200 clones in total; around 86% of them show up just once. Of the sample, about 9.6% is held by the ten largest clones. The sample's time point, from its label and the paper: week 3, after first cycle of checkpoint inhibitor. The sequencing here drew on cell-free DNA from blood, taken from a patient treated with checkpoint blockade. In the paper's terms, the cell subset or site label means: plasma cell-free DNA. The receptors here all came from a human donor with melanoma.

The rearrangement uses TRBV7-8 and TRBJ2-7, with TRBD2 matching over 9 bases. Trimming cost V 0 bases and J 2 bases; bases outside gene matches: 8. This CDR3 is 17 amino acids long. Germline loops: CDR1 SGHVS, CDR2 FQNEAQ. DNA of the CDR3: TGTGCCAGCAGCTTAGCGAATAGAGCGGGAGGCGCCTACGAGCAGTACTTC. Protein: CASSLANRAGGAYEQYF.

The V call is TRBV9, the J call TRBJ2-2; the match to TRBD1 covers 8 bases. Trimming removed 4 bases from V and 5 bases from J; junction bases left unmatched: 7. CDR3 length: 15 residues. Germline lookup yields CDR1 SGDLS and CDR2 YYNGEE. The CDR3 reads CASSLQGGGTGELFF. The CDR3 DNA reads TGTGCCAGCAGCCTACAGGGGGGCGGGACCGGGGAGCTGTTTTTT. The full variable domain, with the rest looked up from reference TRBV9 and TRBJ2-2, is DSGVTQTPKHLITATGQRVTLRCSPRSGDLSVYWYQQSLDQGLQFLIQYYNGEERAKGNILERFSAQQFPDLHSELNLSSLELGDSALYFCASSLQGGGTGELFFGEGSRLTVL.

The J gene is TRBJ2-7, the V gene TRBV4-2; D tentatively reads TRBD1 or TRBD2 (5 bases each). CDR3 length: 12 amino acids. From germline, CDR1 is LGHNA and CDR2 YNFKEQ. The V end lost 1 base, the J end lost 4 bases, and 5 bases lay between the germline ends. CDR3 amino acids: CASSQGGYEQYF. CDR3 sequence (DNA): TGTGCCAGCAGCCAAGGGGGGTACGAGCAGTACTTC.

The chain carries TRBV6-5 and TRBJ1-1; D is undetermined. Germline lookup yields CDR1 MNHEY and CDR2 SVGAGI. The CDR3 has 13 amino acids. Between the trimmed V and J ends, which lost 5 bases and 8 bases, there was a span of 15 bases. CDR3 in amino acids: CASSTTRRTEAFF. The CDR3, as DNA: TGTGCCAGCAGTACGACCAGGCGTACCGAAGCTTTCTTT.

The chain links TRBV27 to TRBJ1-3; TRBD1 aligns across 7 bases. The germline gives CDR1 MNHEY, CDR2 SMNVEV (reference sequence). Trimming removed 5 bases from V and 4 bases from J; junction bases left unmatched: 8. The length of the CDR3 is 15 residues. Written as DNA, the CDR3 is TGTGCCAGCAGTCCCGGGGGACAGATCGGAAACACCATATATTTT. Amino acids: CASSPGGQIGNTIYF.

The J gene is TRBJ2-7, the V gene TRBV11-2, with unresolved D. V was shortened by 2 bases and J by 5 bases, with 16 bases between the two germline ends. This CDR3 contains 15 residues. Germline V gene lookup returns CDR1 SGHAT and CDR2 FQNNGV. This chain's CDR3 is CASSLKSGGRNEQYF. The CDR3, as DNA: TGTGCCAGCAGCTTAAAATCGGGCGGTAGGAACGAGCAGTACTTC.

The CDR3 sequence: CASRTAVNTGELFF. The DNA for the CDR3 is TGTGCCAGCAGAACGGCGGTGAACACCGGGGAGCTGTTTTTT. The chain has TRBV5-4 and TRBJ2-2; D unclear. Germline values: CDR1 SGHNT, CDR2 YYREEE (reference sequence). The CDR3 sequence is 14 residues long. The V end lost 5 bases, the J end lost 1 base, and 9 bases lay between the germline ends.